A selection of T cell receptor beta chains follows, all from one sample in a study of control samples from healthy donors and cancer patients. Assay: immunoSEQ multiplex PCR; the TCRdb copy retains only in-frame clones and omits some. Counted here are some 100,000 clones, roughly nine tenths occurring once; the ten biggest clones make up roughly 4.4%. Sequenced input: blood. All receptors derive from a human donor in good health. The donor label of this sample is uncertain. Both conserved end residues are part of each CDR3. D genes are given only for firm matches. The listing skips clone size in some rows; elsewhere it reads once, few, many or a size class.

V gene: TRBV24-1; D gene: NA; J gene: TRBJ2-5; clone size: once; CDR3 protein: CATSDALSEETQYF; CDR3 DNA: TGTGCCACCAGTGATGCCCTATCGGAAGAGACCCAGTACTTC
V gene: TRBV28; D gene: TRBD1; J gene: TRBJ1-5; clone size: NA; CDR3 protein: CASSRPIWDRAKSNQPQHF; CDR3 DNA: TGTGCCAGCAGCCGACCGATATGGGACAGGGCCAAAAGCAATCAGCCCCAGCATTTT
V gene: TRBV7-8; D gene: TRBD2; J gene: TRBJ2-5; clone size: NA; CDR3 protein: CASSLPRGLAVQETQYF; CDR3 DNA: TGTGCCAGCAGCTTACCTAGGGGACTAGCGGTTCAAGAGACCCAGTACTTC
V gene: TRBV27; D gene: NA; J gene: TRBJ1-1; clone size: NA; CDR3 protein: CASSTHNRPTEAFF; CDR3 DNA: TGTGCCAGCAGTACACACAACAGGCCCACTGAAGCTTTCTTT
V gene: TRBV11-2; D gene: NA; J gene: TRBJ2-1; clone size: NA; CDR3 protein: CASTRGNEQFF; CDR3 DNA: TGTGCCAGCACCCGGGGGAATGAGCAGTTCTTC
V gene: TRBV2; D gene: TRBD1; J gene: TRBJ1-4; clone size: NA; CDR3 protein: CASSYGTGPTNEKLFF; CDR3 DNA: TGTGCCAGCAGTTACGGGACAGGGCCAACTAATGAAAAACTGTTTTTT
V gene: TRBV28; D gene: NA; J gene: TRBJ1-1; clone size: NA; CDR3 protein: CASSLDTGSLAEAFF; CDR3 DNA: TGTGCCAGCAGTTTGGACACCGGAAGCCTGGCTGAAGCTTTCTTT
V gene: TRBV2; D gene: NA; J gene: TRBJ1-1; clone size: few; CDR3 protein: CASSELENTEAFF; CDR3 DNA: TGTGCCAGCAGTGAGCTGGAGAACACTGAAGCTTTCTTT
V gene: TRBV25-1; D gene: NA; J gene: TRBJ1-2; clone size: NA; CDR3 protein: CASRDLDYGYTF; CDR3 DNA: TGTGCCAGCAGGGACCTTGACTATGGCTACACCTTC
V gene: TRBV6-1; D gene: TRBD1; J gene: TRBJ2-1; clone size: NA; CDR3 protein: CASSKGAGQGAINDEQFF; CDR3 DNA: TGTGCCAGCAGTAAAGGGGCTGGGCAGGGGGCGATCAATGATGAGCAGTTCTTC
V gene: TRBV9; D gene: NA; J gene: TRBJ1-6; clone size: NA; CDR3 protein: CASSVGLQDNSPLHF; CDR3 DNA: TGTGCCAGCAGCGTAGGATTACAAGATAATTCACCCCTCCACTTT
V gene: TRBV5-4; D gene: NA; J gene: TRBJ2-3; clone size: NA; CDR3 protein: CASSGRGLGDTQYF; CDR3 DNA: TGTGCCAGCAGCGGCCGGGGGTTGGGAGATACGCAGTATTTT
V gene: TRBV24-1; D gene: TRBD2; J gene: TRBJ2-5; clone size: NA; CDR3 protein: CATSPTSGGETQYF; CDR3 DNA: TGTGCCACCTCCCCGACTAGCGGGGGAGAGACCCAGTACTTC
V gene: TRBV6-5; D gene: TRBD1; J gene: TRBJ2-2; clone size: NA; CDR3 protein: CASGVDRGRTGELFF; CDR3 DNA: TGTGCCAGCGGGGTCGACAGGGGAAGAACCGGGGAGCTGTTTTTT
V gene: TRBV2; D gene: TRBD1; J gene: TRBJ2-3; clone size: NA; CDR3 protein: CASSDLQGYPDTQYF; CDR3 DNA: TGTGCCAGCAGCGATTTACAGGGGTATCCAGATACGCAGTATTTT
V gene: TRBV5-6; D gene: NA; J gene: TRBJ2-7; clone size: NA; CDR3 protein: CASSPGTTYMDEQYF; CDR3 DNA: TGTGCCAGCAGCCCAGGGACGACGTATATGGACGAGCAGTACTTC
V gene: TRBV28; D gene: TRBD1; J gene: TRBJ1-2; clone size: NA; CDR3 protein: CAGRGQGEDYGYTF; CDR3 DNA: TGTGCCGGCAGAGGACAGGGGGAGGACTATGGCTACACCTTC
V gene: TRBV5-4; D gene: NA; J gene: TRBJ1-3; clone size: NA; CDR3 protein: CASSLVGSDTIYF; CDR3 DNA: TGTGCCAGCAGCTTGGTGGGAAGTGACACCATATATTTT
V gene: TRBV7-6; D gene: TRBD1; J gene: TRBJ1-5; clone size: NA; CDR3 protein: CASSLRTGVNQPQHF; CDR3 DNA: TGTGCCAGCAGCTTACGGACAGGGGTAAATCAGCCCCAGCATTTT
V gene: TRBV3-1/TRBV3-2; D gene: TRBD2; J gene: TRBJ2-2; clone size: NA; CDR3 protein: CASSRRTSGDTGELFF; CDR3 DNA: TGTGCCAGCAGCCGCCGGACTAGCGGGGACACCGGGGAGCTGTTTTTT
V gene: TRBV28; D gene: NA; J gene: TRBJ2-3; clone size: NA; CDR3 protein: CASSLGRSTDTQYF; CDR3 DNA: TGTGCCAGCAGTCTGGGACGGAGCACAGATACGCAGTATTTT
V gene: TRBV29-1; D gene: NA; J gene: TRBJ2-7; clone size: NA; CDR3 protein: CSVRTAAYEQYF; CDR3 DNA: TGCAGCGTGAGGACGGCAGCCTACGAGCAGTACTTC
V gene: TRBV24-1; D gene: NA; J gene: TRBJ2-1; clone size: NA; CDR3 protein: CATSDRRRTANNEQFF; CDR3 DNA: TGTGCCACCAGTGACCGCCGCAGGACAGCTAACAATGAGCAGTTCTTC
V gene: TRBV19; D gene: NA; J gene: TRBJ1-5; clone size: once; CDR3 protein: CASNIIAINQPQHF; CDR3 DNA: TGTGCCAGTAATATTATTGCCATTAATCAGCCCCAGCATTTT
V gene: TRBV5-1; D gene: NA; J gene: TRBJ1-6; clone size: NA; CDR3 protein: CASSLAASHNSPLHF; CDR3 DNA: TGCGCCAGCAGCTTGGCGGCCTCCCATAATTCACCCCTCCACTTT
V gene: TRBV5-1; D gene: TRBD1; J gene: TRBJ1-1; clone size: NA; CDR3 protein: CASSLGQGSTEAFF; CDR3 DNA: TGCGCCAGCAGCTTGGGACAGGGGAGCACTGAAGCTTTCTTT
V gene: TRBV2; D gene: TRBD2; J gene: TRBJ2-1; clone size: NA; CDR3 protein: CASTSSGESYNEQFF; CDR3 DNA: TGTGCCAGCACGTCTAGCGGGGAATCCTACAATGAGCAGTTCTTC
V gene: TRBV19; D gene: NA; J gene: TRBJ1-5; clone size: many; CDR3 protein: CASSIQGQGQPQHF; CDR3 DNA: TGTGCCAGTAGTATACAGGGACAAGGACAGCCCCAGCATTTT
V gene: TRBV7-9; D gene: TRBD1; J gene: TRBJ1-4; clone size: NA; CDR3 protein: CASSPNPRGQGAWDEKLFF; CDR3 DNA: TGTGCCAGCAGCCCCAACCCCCGGGGACAGGGGGCCTGGGATGAAAAACTGTTTTTT
V gene: TRBV13; D gene: NA; J gene: TRBJ2-7; clone size: NA; CDR3 protein: CASSLGARRGHEQYF; CDR3 DNA: TGTGCCAGCAGCTTAGGCGCCCGCCGCGGGCACGAGCAGTACTTC
V gene: TRBV28; D gene: NA; J gene: TRBJ1-2; clone size: NA; CDR3 protein: CASTRGFTANYGYTF; CDR3 DNA: TGTGCCAGCACCCGAGGGTTTACGGCCAACTATGGCTACACCTTC
V gene: TRBV5-5; D gene: TRBD1; J gene: TRBJ1-2; clone size: once; CDR3 protein: CASSFEDRVDYGYTF; CDR3 DNA: TGTGCCAGCAGCTTCGAGGACAGGGTGGACTATGGCTACACCTTC
V gene: TRBV30; D gene: NA; J gene: TRBJ2-1; clone size: NA; CDR3 protein: CAWRTTPQGNEQFF; CDR3 DNA: TGTGCCTGGAGGACTACTCCGCAGGGCAATGAGCAGTTCTTC
V gene: TRBV6-5; D gene: NA; J gene: TRBJ2-1; clone size: NA; CDR3 protein: CASEPAFYNEQFF; CDR3 DNA: TGTGCCAGCGAACCCGCTTTCTACAATGAGCAGTTCTTC
V gene: TRBV5-4; D gene: TRBD1; J gene: TRBJ2-3; clone size: once; CDR3 protein: CASSAASTGGRTDTQYF; CDR3 DNA: TGTGCCAGCAGCGCGGCCTCGACAGGGGGCCGCACAGATACGCAGTATTTT
V gene: TRBV4-1; D gene: TRBD2; J gene: TRBJ2-1; clone size: NA; CDR3 protein: CASSQILAEYNEQFF; CDR3 DNA: TGCGCCAGCAGCCAAATACTAGCGGAATACAATGAGCAGTTCTTC
V gene: TRBV25-1; D gene: NA; J gene: TRBJ2-3; clone size: NA; CDR3 protein: CASSDHNSNTQYF; CDR3 DNA: TGTGCCAGCAGTGACCATAACAGTAATACGCAGTATTTT
V gene: TRBV6-5; D gene: NA; J gene: TRBJ1-1; clone size: NA; CDR3 protein: CATRGKLNTEAFF; CDR3 DNA: TGTGCCACCCGGGGGAAGTTGAACACTGAAGCTTTCTTT
V gene: TRBV28; D gene: TRBD1; J gene: TRBJ2-3; clone size: NA; CDR3 protein: CASSLGGQGTTQYF; CDR3 DNA: TGTGCCAGCAGTTTGGGGGGACAGGGAACTACGCAGTATTTT
V gene: TRBV7-8; D gene: NA; J gene: TRBJ1-1; clone size: NA; CDR3 protein: CASSSGYMNTEAFF; CDR3 DNA: TGTGCCAGCAGCTCAGGGTACATGAACACTGAAGCTTTCTTT
V gene: TRBV19; D gene: TRBD1; J gene: TRBJ1-1; clone size: NA; CDR3 protein: CASSIDSPWDRDTEAFF; CDR3 DNA: TGTGCCAGTAGTATAGATTCTCCCTGGGACAGGGATACTGAAGCTTTCTTT
V gene: TRBV29-1; D gene: TRBD2; J gene: TRBJ2-1; clone size: NA; CDR3 protein: CSVGTSGGIEQFF; CDR3 DNA: TGCAGCGTTGGGACTAGCGGGGGGATTGAGCAGTTCTTC
V gene: TRBV12-3/TRBV12-4; D gene: NA; J gene: TRBJ1-6; clone size: NA; CDR3 protein: CASSLGRSPLHF; CDR3 DNA: TGTGCCAGCAGTTTGGGGAGGTCACCCCTCCACTTT
V gene: TRBV9; D gene: TRBD2; J gene: TRBJ2-5; clone size: NA; CDR3 protein: CASSVGLAGIGETQYF; CDR3 DNA: TGTGCCAGCAGCGTCGGACTAGCGGGGATTGGAGAGACCCAGTACTTC